This T cell receptor (beta chain) was obtained from a study of ipilimumab plus nivolumab after autologous stem cell transplantation. In the study overall: A median of 8 nivolumab and 4 to 6 ipilimumab doses were given.

Study-level findings and limits: The authors say TCR, Treg and microbiome findings warrant further study.

Generated by immunoSEQ multiplex PCR, the TCRdb table keeps only in-frame clones and is missing some. Among 20,000 to 25,000 clones listed, 77% were seen once. Points on this clone: The antigen remains unidentified.

The CDR3 covers 13 residues. Germline loops: CDR1 SGDLS, CDR2 YYNGEE. With V trimmed by 3 bases and J by 4 bases, 3 bases remained unmatched. Checkpoint therapy with ipilimumab 1 mg/kg began 14 to 28 days after transplant. Dosing: nivolumab 3 mg/kg IV, weeks 1, 4, 7, 10, then every two weeks to week 26. This material consisted of PBMCs, taken in a trial of ipilimumab plus nivolumab as post-transplant consolidation. This sequence was found in a male donor with diffuse large B-cell lymphoma. The rearrangement joins TRBV9 to TRBJ1-2, with TRBD1 matching 7 bases. The CDR3 sequence: CASSETGTYGYTF. The CDR3 region has the DNA TGTGCCAGCAGCGAGACAGGGACCTATGGCTACACCTTC.